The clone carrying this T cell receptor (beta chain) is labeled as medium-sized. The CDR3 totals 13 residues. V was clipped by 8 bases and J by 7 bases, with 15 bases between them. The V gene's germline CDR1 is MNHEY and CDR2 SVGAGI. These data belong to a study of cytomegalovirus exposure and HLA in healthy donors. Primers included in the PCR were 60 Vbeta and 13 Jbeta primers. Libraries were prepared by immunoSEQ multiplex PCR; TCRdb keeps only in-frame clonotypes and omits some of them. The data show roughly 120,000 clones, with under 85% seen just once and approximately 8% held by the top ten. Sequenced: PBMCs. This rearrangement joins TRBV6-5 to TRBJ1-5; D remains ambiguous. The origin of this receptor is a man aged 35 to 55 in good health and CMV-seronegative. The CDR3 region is CASAEVFDQPQHF. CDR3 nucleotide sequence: TGTGCCAGCGCCGAGGTTTTCGACCAGCCCCAGCATTTT.